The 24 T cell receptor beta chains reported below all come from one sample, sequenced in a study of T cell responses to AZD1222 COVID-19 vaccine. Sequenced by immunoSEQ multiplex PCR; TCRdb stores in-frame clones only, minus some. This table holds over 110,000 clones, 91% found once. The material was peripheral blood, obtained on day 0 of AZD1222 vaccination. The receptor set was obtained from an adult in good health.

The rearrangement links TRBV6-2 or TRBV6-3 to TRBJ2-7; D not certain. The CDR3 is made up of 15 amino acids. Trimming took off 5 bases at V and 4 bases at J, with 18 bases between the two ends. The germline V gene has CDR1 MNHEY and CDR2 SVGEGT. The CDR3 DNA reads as TGTGCCAGCAGTAGGACCCCCCGGTCAGCTTACGAGCAGTACTTC. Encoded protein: CASSRTPRSAYEQYF.

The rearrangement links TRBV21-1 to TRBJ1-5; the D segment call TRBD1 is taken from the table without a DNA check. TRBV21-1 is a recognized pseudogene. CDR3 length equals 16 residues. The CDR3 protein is CASSARDSSLNQPQHF. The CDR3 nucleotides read TGTGCCAGCAGCGCCCGGGACAGTTCACTCAATCAGCCCCAGCATTTT.

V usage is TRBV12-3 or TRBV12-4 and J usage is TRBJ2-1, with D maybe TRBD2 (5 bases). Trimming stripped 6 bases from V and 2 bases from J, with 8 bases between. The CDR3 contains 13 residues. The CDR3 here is CASSLGTYNEQFF. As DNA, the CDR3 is TGTGCCAGCAGCCTCGGGACCTACAATGAGCAGTTCTTC.

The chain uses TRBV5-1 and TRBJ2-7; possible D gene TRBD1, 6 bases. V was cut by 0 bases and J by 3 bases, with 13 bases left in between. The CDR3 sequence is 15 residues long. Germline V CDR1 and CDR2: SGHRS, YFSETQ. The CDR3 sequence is CASSLDGTPHYEQYF. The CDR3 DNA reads TGCGCCAGCAGCTTGGACGGGACACCTCACTACGAGCAGTACTTC. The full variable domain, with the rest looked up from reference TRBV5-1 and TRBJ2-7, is KAGVTQTPRYLIKTRGQQVTLSCSPISGHRSVSWYQQTPGQGLQFLFEYFSETQRNKGNFPGRFSGRQFSNSRSEMNVSTLELGDSALYLCASSLDGTPHYEQYFGPGTRLTVT.

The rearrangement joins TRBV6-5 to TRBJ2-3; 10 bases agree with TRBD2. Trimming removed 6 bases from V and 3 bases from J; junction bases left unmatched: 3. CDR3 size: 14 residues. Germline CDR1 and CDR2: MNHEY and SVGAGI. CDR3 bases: TGTGCCAGCAGCTTAGCGGGGGGTACAGATACGCAGTATTTT. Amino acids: CASSLAGGTDTQYF.

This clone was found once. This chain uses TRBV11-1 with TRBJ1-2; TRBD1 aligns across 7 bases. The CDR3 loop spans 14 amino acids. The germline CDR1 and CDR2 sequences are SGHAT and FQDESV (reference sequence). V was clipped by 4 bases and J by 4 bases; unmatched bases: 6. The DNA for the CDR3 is TGTGCCAGCAGCTCCTCGACAGGGTTCTATGGCTACACCTTC. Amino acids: CASSSSTGFYGYTF.

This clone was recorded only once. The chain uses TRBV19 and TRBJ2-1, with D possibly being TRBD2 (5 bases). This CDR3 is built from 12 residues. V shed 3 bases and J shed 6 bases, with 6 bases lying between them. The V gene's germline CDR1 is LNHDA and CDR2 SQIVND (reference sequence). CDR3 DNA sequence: TGTGCCAGTAGTATGAGGGTCAATGAGCAGTTCTTC. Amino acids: CASSMRVNEQFF.

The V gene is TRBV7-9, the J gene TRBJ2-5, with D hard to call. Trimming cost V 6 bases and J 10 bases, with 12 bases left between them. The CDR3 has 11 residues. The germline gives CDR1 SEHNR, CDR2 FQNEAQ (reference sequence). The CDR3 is CASSKDLLQYF. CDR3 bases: TGTGCCAGCAGTAAAGACCTGCTCCAGTACTTC.

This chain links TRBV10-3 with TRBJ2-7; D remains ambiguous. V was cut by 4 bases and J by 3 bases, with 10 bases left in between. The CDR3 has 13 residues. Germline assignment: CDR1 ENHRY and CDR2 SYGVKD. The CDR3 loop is CAISVGESYEQYF. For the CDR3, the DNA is TGTGCCATCAGTGTCGGAGAAAGCTACGAGCAGTACTTC.

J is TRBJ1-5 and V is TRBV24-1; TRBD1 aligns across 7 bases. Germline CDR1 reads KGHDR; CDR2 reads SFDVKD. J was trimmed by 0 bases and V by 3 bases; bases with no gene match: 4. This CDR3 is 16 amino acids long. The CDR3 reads CATSDPRQGSNQPQHF. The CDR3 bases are TGTGCCACCAGTGATCCAAGACAGGGTAGCAATCAGCCCCAGCATTTT.

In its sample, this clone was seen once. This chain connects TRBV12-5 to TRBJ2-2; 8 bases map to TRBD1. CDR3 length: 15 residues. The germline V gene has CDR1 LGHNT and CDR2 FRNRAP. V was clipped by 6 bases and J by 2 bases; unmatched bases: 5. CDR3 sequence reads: CASGKGQGNTGELFF. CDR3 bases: TGTGCTAGTGGCAAAGGACAGGGTAACACCGGGGAGCTGTTTTTT.

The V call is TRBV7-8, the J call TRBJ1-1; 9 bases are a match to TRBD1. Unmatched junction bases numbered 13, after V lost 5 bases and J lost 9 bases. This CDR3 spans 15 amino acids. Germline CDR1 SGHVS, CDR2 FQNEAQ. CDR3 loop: CASSARDREKSKAFF. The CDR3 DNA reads TGTGCCAGCAGCGCCCGGGACAGGGAAAAGAGTAAAGCTTTCTTT.

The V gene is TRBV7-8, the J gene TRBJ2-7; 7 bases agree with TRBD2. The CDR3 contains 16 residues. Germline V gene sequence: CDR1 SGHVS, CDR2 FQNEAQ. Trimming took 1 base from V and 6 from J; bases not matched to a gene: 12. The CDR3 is CASSLVPGLPLSEQYF. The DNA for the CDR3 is TGTGCCAGCAGCTTAGTTCCGGGACTACCTTTAAGCGAGCAGTACTTC.

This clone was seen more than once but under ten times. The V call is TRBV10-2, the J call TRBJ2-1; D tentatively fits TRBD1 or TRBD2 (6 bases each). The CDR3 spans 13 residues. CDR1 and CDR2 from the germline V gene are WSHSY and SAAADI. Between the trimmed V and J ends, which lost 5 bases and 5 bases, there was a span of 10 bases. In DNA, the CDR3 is TGCGCCAGCAGTATTGGGGGGCACAATGAGCAGTTCTTC. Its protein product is CASSIGGHNEQFF.

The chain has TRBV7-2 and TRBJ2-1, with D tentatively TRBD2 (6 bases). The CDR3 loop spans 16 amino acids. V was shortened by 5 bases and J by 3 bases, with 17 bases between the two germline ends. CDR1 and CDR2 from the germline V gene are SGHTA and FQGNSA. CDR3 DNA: TGTGCCAGCAGCCCAAAAACTAGCTCCCGCTACAATGAGCAGTTCTTC. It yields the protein CASSPKTSSRYNEQFF.

The CDR3 DNA reads TGTGCCAGCAGAAGGACAGTGAACACTGAAGCTTTCTTT. Residues: CASRRTVNTEAFF. The chain carries TRBV12-3 or TRBV12-4 and TRBJ1-1; TRBD1 is a possible D gene (6 bases). The CDR3 consists of 13 residues. Between the trimmed V and J ends, which lost 6 bases and 0 bases, there was a span of 8 bases.

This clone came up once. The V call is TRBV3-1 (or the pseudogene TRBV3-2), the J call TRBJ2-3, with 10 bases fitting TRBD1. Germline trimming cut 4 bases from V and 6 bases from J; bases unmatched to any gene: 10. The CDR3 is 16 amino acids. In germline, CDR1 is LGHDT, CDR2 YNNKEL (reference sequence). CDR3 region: CASSPRQGAIGDTQYF. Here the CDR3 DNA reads TGTGCCAGCAGCCCCCGACAGGGGGCAATTGGTGATACGCAGTATTTT.

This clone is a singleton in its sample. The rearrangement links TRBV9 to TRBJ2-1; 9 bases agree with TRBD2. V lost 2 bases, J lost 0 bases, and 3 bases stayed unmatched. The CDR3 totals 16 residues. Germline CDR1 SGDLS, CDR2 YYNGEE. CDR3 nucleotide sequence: TGTGCCAGCAGCGTGGCGGGAGGGCTCTCCTACAATGAGCAGTTCTTC. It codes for CASSVAGGLSYNEQFF.

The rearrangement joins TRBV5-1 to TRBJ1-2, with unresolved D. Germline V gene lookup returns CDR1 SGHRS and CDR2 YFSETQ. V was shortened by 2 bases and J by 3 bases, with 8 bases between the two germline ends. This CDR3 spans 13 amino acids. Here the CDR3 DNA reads TGCGCCAGCAGCTTTTCGGTCGACTATGGCTACACCTTC. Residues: CASSFSVDYGYTF.

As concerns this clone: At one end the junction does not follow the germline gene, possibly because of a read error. CDR3 protein: CASSLFQGNPEAFF. The DNA of the CDR3 is TGTGCCAGCAGCTTGTTTCAGGGGAACCCTGAAGCTTTCTTT. The rearrangement joins TRBV11-3 to TRBJ1-1, with D possibly being TRBD1 (6 bases). The V gene's germline CDR1 is SGHNT and CDR2 YENEEA. This CDR3 contains 14 residues.

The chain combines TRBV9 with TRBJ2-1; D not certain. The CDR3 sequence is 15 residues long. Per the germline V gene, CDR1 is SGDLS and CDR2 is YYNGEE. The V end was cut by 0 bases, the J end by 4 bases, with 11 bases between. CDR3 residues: CASSVGATPYNEQFF. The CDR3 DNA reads TGTGCCAGCAGCGTAGGGGCCACCCCATACAATGAGCAGTTCTTC. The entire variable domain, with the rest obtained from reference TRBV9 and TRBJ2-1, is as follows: DSGVTQTPKHLITATGQRVTLRCSPRSGDLSVYWYQQSLDQGLQFLIQYYNGEERAKGNILERFSAQQFPDLHSELNLSSLELGDSALYFCASSVGATPYNEQFFGPGTRLTVL.

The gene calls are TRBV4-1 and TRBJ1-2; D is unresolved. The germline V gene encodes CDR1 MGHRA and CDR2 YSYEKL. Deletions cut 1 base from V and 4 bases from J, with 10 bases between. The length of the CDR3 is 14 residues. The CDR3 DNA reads TGCGCCAGCAGCCAAGTTCTGGTGGCCTATGGCTACACCTTC. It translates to CASSQVLVAYGYTF.

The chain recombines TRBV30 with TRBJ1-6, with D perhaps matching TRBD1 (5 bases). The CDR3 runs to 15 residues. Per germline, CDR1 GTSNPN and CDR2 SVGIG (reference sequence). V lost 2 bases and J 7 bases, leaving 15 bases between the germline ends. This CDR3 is CAWSTPGAPNSPLHF. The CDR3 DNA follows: TGTGCCTGGAGTACCCCCGGGGCACCAAATTCACCCCTCCACTTT.

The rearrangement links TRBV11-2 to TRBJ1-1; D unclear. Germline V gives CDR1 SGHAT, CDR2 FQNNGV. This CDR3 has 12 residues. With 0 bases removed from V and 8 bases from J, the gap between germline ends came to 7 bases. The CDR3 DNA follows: TGTGCCAGCAGCTTAGACCGACGGGAAGCTTTCTTT. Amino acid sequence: CASSLDRREAFF. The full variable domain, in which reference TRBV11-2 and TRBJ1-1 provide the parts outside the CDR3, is EAGVAQSPRYKIIEKRQSVAFWCNPISGHATLYWYQQILGQGPKLLIQFQNNGVVDDSQLPKDRFSAERLKGVDSTLKIQPAKLEDSAVYLCASSLDRREAFFGQGTRLTVV.